This TCR beta chain comes out of a study of CD8 T cells in Susac syndrome. Germline loops: CDR1 KGHSH, CDR2 LQKENI. The trim removed 2 bases at V and 5 bases at J, leaving 18 bases unmatched. The CDR3 spans 19 residues. Random hexamers served to reverse transcribe about 0.5 to 1 ug RNA. It was immunoSEQ multiplex PCR that amplified TCR beta CDR3 across 54 Vbeta and 13 Jbeta. TCRdb redid the calling of the immunoSEQ multiplex PCR reads with MiXCR, one entry per CDR3 protein. The sample includes approximately 130,000 distinct CDR3 sequences, under 95% of them seen just once. The chain joins TRBV18 to TRBJ2-1; 7 bases agree with TRBD2. This TCR derives from a human donor with multiple sclerosis. The sample was CD8+ T cells from PBMCs. CDR3 in DNA: TGTGCCAGCTCACCAGAGCTAGCGGTGCCTAGTGGGTTTAACAATGAGCAGTTCTTC. The encoded protein is CASSPELAVPSGFNNEQFF.